This T cell receptor beta chain was retrieved from a study of shared clonotypes between healthy human individuals. Findings and caveats of the study: Memory subsets had estimated richness that was generally smaller than that of naive subsets.

Across several immunoSEQ plates, the genomic DNA of each subset was split evenly. As processed by the authors: ImmunoSEQ gave junction-only sequences without quality scores, so filtering differed. Only in-frame clones appear in the TCRdb table, and some are missing; sequencing was by immunoSEQ multiplex PCR. Clone size and the V and J calls come from that table; the DNA yielded D and trimming. The table has 950,000 to 1,100,000 clones, around 78% seen once. Notes on this clone: What it binds is not known.

V lost 5 bases, J lost 0 bases, and 13 bases lay in between. The CDR3 is 15 amino acids. From germline, CDR1 is KGHSH and CDR2 LQKENI. The rearrangement uses TRBV18 and TRBJ1-1, with D unresolved. This receptor was taken from a young man in good health. Some clones in this sample may be carry-over from other donors' samples. Material for sequencing was memory CD4+ T cells from PBMCs. Subset reported: CD45RA-negative fraction. The CDR3 spells CASSTSRPMNTEAFF. The CDR3 bases are TGTGCCAGCTCAACGTCCCGACCGATGAACACTGAAGCTTTCTTT.